These 6 T cell receptor beta chains originate from one sample sequenced in a study of cytomegalovirus exposure and HLA in healthy donors. Profiling relied on immunoSEQ multiplex PCR, and the TCRdb table lists in-frame clones only, not all of them. The table includes over 200,000 clones, around 87% detected once. Sequenced material: PBMCs. The receptors derive from a woman younger than 30 in good health and CMV-seropositive.

The chain combines TRBV5-5 with TRBJ1-2, with TRBD1 as a possible D gene (5 bases). Trimming took 4 bases from V and 0 from J, leaving 16 bases between them. In germline, CDR1 is SGHKS, CDR2 YYEKEE (reference sequence). This CDR3 has 16 residues. CDR3 region: CASSLFPQTANYGYTF. DNA of the CDR3: TGTGCCAGCAGCCTCTTCCCCCAGACAGCTAACTATGGCTACACCTTC.

This clone has only one observation. J is TRBJ1-2 and V is TRBV28; 10 bases are a match to TRBD1. The length of the CDR3 is 13 residues. Germline lookup yields CDR1 MDHEN and CDR2 SYDVKM. Trimming removed 6 bases from V and 5 bases from J; junction bases left unmatched: 3. CDR3 loop: CASRRTGGYGYTF. CDR3 in DNA: TGTGCCAGCAGAAGGACAGGGGGTTATGGCTACACCTTC.

The chain employs TRBV6-4 and TRBJ2-3, with 11 bases identical to TRBD1. There are 14 residues in the CDR3. From germline, CDR1 is MRHNA and CDR2 SNTAGT. V lost 3 bases and J lost 4; bases outside the gene matches: 0. The CDR3 is CASSEGQGADTQYF. CDR3 bases: TGTGCCAGCAGTGAGGGACAGGGGGCAGATACGCAGTATTTT.

V usage is TRBV15 and J usage is TRBJ2-5; D uncertain. In germline, CDR1 is LNHNV, CDR2 YYDKDF (reference sequence). Trimming stripped 1 base from V and 2 bases from J, with 14 bases between. The CDR3 contains 16 residues. CDR3 in amino acids: CATSRAGLARQETQYF. The CDR3, as DNA: TGTGCCACCAGCAGAGCTGGGTTAGCCAGACAAGAGACCCAGTACTTC.

The chain uses TRBV29-1 and TRBJ1-3; a weak D match, TRBD1 (5 bases). The ends were cut back, 5 bases at V and 4 bases at J, with 21 bases in the middle. This CDR3 is 16 amino acids long. In germline, CDR1 is SQVTM, CDR2 ANQGSEA. In nucleotides, the CDR3 is TGCAGCGTTAAGTCCACAGGCCATGCCGCGGGAAACACCATATATTTT. It codes for CSVKSTGHAAGNTIYF. Based on the CDR3 plus reference TRBV29-1 and TRBJ1-3, the full variable domain is SAVISQKPSRDICQRGTSLTIQCQVDSQVTMMFWYRQQPGQSLTLIATANQGSEATYESGFVIDKFPISRPNLTFSTLTVSNMSPEDSSIYLCSVKSTGHAAGNTIYFGEGSWLTVV.

The chain is built from TRBV4-1 and TRBJ2-7, with D unresolved. The CDR3 covers 14 residues. Trimming cost V 5 bases and J 0 bases, with 11 bases left between them. The germline V gene encodes CDR1 MGHRA and CDR2 YSYEKL. CDR3 nucleotide sequence: TGCGCCAGCAGCGTAGAGAGGAGCTCCTACGAGCAGTACTTC. Amino acids: CASSVERSSYEQYF.